This TCR beta chain was sequenced for a study of cytomegalovirus exposure and HLA in healthy donors. Across the whole study: The platform used for the 120 or so validation repertoires matched that of the 666 first-cohort repertoires, a later analysis reported. Points from the study as a whole: The authors enumerated over 150 TCR beta chains as linked to cytomegalovirus. In vitro, a few CMV-associated chains proved specific for CMV antigens. High specificity and sensitivity for cytomegalovirus status were reported for the classifier.

This CDR3 has 13 amino acids. Trimming took 6 bases from V and 4 from J; bases not matched to a gene: 3. The V gene's germline CDR1 is SGHDT and CDR2 YYEEEE. Comments on this clone: Its antigen is undetermined.

Sequenced by immunoSEQ multiplex PCR; TCRdb stores in-frame clones only, minus some. This table holds over 60,000 clones, roughly 95% found once. The sample consisted of PBMCs. The chain is built from TRBV5-6 and TRBJ2-5; 10 bases match TRBD2. This TCR came from a young woman in good health and CMV-seropositive. The CDR3 nucleotides read TGTGCCAGCATGAGACTAGCGGGAGAGACCCAGTACTTC. Its protein is CASMRLAGETQYF.